One TCR beta chain is described in this entry. Germline CDR1 SGHNT, CDR2 YYREEE (reference sequence). With V trimmed by 1 base and J by 0 bases, 17 bases remained unmatched. The CDR3 totals 20 residues. Following extraction, RNA underwent reverse transcription to cDNA, which served as the sequencing template. Using immunoSEQ multiplex PCR, the repertoire was profiled, and TCRdb retains in-frame clones only, with some absent. The sample lists hundreds of thousands of clones; less than 45% were seen once. These data come from a study of CD8+ T cells in alopecia areata. Treatment defined: oral pan-JAK inhibitor, 5-10 mg twice daily.

The sample consisted of CD4+ T cells sorted from blood, taken between weeks 30 and 35, from a patient treated with tofacitinib. This clonotype was obtained from a human donor with alopecia areata. The chain recombines TRBV5-4 with TRBJ2-7; TRBD2 matches at 9 bases. CDR3: CASSLFSLAGYVSYSYEQYF. As DNA, the CDR3 is TGTGCCAGCAGCTTGTTCTCCCTAGCGGGGTACGTCAGTTACTCCTACGAGCAGTACTTC.